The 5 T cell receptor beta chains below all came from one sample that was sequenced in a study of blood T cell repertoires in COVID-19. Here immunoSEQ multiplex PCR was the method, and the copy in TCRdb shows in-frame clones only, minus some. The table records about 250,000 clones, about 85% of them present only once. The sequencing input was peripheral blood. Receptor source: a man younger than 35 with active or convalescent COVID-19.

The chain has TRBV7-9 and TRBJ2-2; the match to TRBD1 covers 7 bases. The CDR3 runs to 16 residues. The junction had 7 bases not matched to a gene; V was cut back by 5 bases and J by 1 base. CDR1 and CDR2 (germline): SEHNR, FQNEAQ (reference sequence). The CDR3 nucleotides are TGTGCCAGCAGCCGAGACAGGGAAGGGAACACCGGGGAGCTGTTTTTT. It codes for CASSRDREGNTGELFF.

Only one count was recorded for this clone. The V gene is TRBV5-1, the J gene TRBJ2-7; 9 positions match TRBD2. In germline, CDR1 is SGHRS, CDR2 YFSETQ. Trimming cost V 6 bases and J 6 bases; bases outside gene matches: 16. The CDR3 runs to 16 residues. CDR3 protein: CASTHLSGGQGGEQYF. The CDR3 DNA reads TGCGCCAGCACCCACCTTAGCGGGGGCCAGGGCGGCGAGCAGTACTTC. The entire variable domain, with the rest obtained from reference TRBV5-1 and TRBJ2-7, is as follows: KAGVTQTPRYLIKTRGQQVTLSCSPISGHRSVSWYQQTPGQGLQFLFEYFSETQRNKGNFPGRFSGRQFSNSRSEMNVSTLELGDSALYLCASTHLSGGQGGEQYFGPGTRLTVT.

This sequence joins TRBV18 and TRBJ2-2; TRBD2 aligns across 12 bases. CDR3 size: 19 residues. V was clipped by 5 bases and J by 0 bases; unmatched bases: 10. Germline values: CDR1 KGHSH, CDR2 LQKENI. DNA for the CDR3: TGTGCCAGCTCATTTTTGACTAGCGGGAGCTTCGCGAACACCGGGGAGCTGTTTTTT. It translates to CASSFLTSGSFANTGELFF.

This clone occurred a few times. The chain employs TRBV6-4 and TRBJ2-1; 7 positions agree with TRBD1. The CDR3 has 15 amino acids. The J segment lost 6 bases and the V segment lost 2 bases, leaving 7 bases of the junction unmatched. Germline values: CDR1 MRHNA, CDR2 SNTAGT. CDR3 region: CASSDGQATINEQFF. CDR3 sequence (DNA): TGTGCCAGCAGTGACGGACAGGCCACAATCAATGAGCAGTTCTTC.

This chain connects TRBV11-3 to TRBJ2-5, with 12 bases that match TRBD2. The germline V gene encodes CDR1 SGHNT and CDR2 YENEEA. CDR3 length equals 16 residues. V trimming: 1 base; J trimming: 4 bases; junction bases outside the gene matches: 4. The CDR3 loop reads CASSLGELAGGETQYF. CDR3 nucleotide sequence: TGTGCCAGCAGCTTAGGGGAACTAGCGGGGGGAGAGACCCAGTACTTC.